There are a few counts of the clone carrying this T cell receptor (beta chain). Its target is unknown. Pregnant or lactating patients were excluded, as were those with uncontrolled infection or other autoimmune disease. Diagnostic decisions used clinical symptoms, serum thyroxine and TRAb, thyroid ultrasound and orbital computed tomography. CDR1 is SNHLY, CDR2 FYNNEI, per germline. There are 14 residues in the CDR3. V shed 10 bases, J shed 4 bases, and the junction held 12 bases outside the gene matches. The source of the sample is a study of T cells in Graves' hyperthyroidism and ophthalmopathy. Study results and caveats: The authors' 13 V-J model separated ophthalmopathy from stable hyperthyroidism.

There were TCR beta CDR3 regions amplified from RNA transcripts. TCR CDR3 underwent first-round RT-PCR with the HTBI primer set. TCRdb re-analysed the multiplex PCR reads in MiXCR, keeping a single row per CDR3 protein. Among hundreds of thousands of distinct CDR3 sequences listed, about half were seen once. The rearrangement joins TRBV2 to TRBJ2-5, with 7 bases aligning to TRBD1. What was sequenced was peripheral blood or thyroid tissue (not recorded which). The sequence was collected from a woman younger than 30 with Graves' hyperthyroidism. The CDR3 sequence is CATQPGGRRETQYF. DNA for the CDR3: TGTGCCACCCAGCCAGGGGGTCGAAGAGAGACCCAGTACTTC.